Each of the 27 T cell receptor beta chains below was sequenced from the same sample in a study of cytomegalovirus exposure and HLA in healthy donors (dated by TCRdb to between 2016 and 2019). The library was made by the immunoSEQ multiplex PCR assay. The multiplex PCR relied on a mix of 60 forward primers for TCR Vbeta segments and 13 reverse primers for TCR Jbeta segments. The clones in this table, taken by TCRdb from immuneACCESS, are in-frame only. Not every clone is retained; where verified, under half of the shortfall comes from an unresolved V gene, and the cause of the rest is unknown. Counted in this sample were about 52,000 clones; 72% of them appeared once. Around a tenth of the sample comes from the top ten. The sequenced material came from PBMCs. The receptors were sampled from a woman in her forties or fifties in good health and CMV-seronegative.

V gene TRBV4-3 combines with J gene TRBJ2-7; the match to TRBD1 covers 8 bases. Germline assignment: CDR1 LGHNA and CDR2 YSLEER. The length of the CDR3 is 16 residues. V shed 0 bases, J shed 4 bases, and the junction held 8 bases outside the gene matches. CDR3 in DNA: TGCGCCAGCAGCCAAGAACTTCGGACAGGGCGGTACGAGCAGTACTTC. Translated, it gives CASSQELRTGRYEQYF.

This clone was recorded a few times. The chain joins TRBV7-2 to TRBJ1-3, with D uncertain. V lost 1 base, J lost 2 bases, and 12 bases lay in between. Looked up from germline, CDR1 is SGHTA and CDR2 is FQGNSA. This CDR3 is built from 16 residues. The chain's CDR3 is CASSLVVSGTGNTIYF. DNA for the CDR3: TGTGCCAGCAGCTTAGTGGTATCCGGGACTGGAAACACCATATATTTT.

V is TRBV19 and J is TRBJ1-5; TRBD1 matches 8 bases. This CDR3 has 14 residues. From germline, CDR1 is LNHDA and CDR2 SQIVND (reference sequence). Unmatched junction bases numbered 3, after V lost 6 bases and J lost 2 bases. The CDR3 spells CASSKDRGNQPQHF. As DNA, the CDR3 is TGTGCCAGTAGCAAGGACAGGGGCAATCAGCCCCAGCATTTT. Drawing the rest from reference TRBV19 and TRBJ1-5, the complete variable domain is DGGITQSPKYLFRKEGQNVTLSCEQNLNHDAMYWYRQDPGQGLRLIYYSQIVNDFQKGDIAEGYSVSREKKESFPLTVTSAQKNPTAFYLCASSKDRGNQPQHFGDGTRLSIL.

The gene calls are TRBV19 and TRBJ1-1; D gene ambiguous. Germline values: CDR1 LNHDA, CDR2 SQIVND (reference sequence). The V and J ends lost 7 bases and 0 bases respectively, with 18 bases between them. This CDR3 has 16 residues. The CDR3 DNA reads TGTGCCAGTAAGTGGAAAGTAGGAGTCATGAACACTGAAGCTTTCTTT. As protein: CASKWKVGVMNTEAFF.

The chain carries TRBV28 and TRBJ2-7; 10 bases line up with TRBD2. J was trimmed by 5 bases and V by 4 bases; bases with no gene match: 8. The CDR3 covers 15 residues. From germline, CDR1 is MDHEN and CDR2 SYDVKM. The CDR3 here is CASSSPPSGGDEQYF. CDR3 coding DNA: TGTGCCAGCAGTTCCCCGCCTAGCGGGGGCGACGAGCAGTACTTC. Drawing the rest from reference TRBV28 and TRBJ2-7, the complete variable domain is DVKVTQSSRYLVKRTGEKVFLECVQDMDHENMFWYRQDPGLGLRLIYFSYDVKMKEKGDIPEGYSVSREKKERFSLILESASTNQTSMYLCASSSPPSGGDEQYFGPGTRLTVT.

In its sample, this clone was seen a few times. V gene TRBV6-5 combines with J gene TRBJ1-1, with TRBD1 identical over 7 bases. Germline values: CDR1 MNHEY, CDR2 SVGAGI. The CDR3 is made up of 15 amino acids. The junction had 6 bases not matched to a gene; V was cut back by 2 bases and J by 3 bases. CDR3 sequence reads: CASSYTGVRDTEAFF. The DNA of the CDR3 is TGTGCCAGCAGTTACACAGGGGTGAGGGACACTGAAGCTTTCTTT.

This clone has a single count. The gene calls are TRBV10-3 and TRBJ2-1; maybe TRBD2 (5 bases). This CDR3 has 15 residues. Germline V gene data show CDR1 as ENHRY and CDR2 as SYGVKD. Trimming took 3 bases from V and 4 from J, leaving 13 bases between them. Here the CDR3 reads CAISDKRRTYNEQFF. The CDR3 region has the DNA TGTGCCATCAGTGATAAGCGGAGGACGTACAATGAGCAGTTCTTC.

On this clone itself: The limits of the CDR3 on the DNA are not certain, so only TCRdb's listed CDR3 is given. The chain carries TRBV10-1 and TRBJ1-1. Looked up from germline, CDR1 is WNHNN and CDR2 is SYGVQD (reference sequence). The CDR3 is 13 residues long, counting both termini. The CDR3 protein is CASSSSGLHEAFF.

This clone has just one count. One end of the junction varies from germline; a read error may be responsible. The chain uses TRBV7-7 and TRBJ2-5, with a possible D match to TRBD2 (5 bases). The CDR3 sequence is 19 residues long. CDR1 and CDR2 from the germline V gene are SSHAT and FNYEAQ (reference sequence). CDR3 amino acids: CASSLAQALARVGQETQYF. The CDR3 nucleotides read TGTGCTAGCAGCTTAGCGCAGGCGCTAGCTAGAGTGGGCCAAGAGACCCAGTACTTC.

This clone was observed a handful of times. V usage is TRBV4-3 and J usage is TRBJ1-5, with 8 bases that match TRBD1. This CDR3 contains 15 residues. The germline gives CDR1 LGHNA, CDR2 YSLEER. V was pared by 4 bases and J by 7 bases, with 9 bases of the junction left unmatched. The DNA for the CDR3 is TGCGCCAGCAGCCCTTACCACAGGGGGGACCAGCCCCAGCATTTT. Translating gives CASSPYHRGDQPQHF.

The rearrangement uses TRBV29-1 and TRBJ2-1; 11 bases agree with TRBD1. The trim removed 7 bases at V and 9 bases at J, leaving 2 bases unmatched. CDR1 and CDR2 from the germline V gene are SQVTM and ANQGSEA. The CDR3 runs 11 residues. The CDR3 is CSGGQGGEQFF. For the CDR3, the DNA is TGCAGCGGGGGACAGGGGGGTGAGCAGTTCTTC.

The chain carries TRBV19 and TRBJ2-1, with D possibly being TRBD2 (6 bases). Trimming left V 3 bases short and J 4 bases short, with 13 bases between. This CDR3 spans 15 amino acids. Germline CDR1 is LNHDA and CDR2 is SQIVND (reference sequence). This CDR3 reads CASSILSGNYNEQFF. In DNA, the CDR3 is TGTGCCAGTAGTATTCTTAGCGGAAATTACAATGAGCAGTTCTTC.

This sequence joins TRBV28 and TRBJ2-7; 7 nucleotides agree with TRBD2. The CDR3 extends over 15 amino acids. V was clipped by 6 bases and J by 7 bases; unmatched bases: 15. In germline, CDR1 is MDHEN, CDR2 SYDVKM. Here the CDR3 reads CASSSGWGGSREQYF. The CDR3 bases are TGTGCCAGCAGCTCCGGGTGGGGGGGGTCTCGAGAGCAGTACTTC.

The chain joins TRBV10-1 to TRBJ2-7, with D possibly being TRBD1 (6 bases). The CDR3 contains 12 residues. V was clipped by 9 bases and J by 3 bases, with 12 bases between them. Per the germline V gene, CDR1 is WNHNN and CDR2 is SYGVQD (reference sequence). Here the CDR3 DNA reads TGCGCCAGTTACAACAGGGACTACGAGCAGTACTTC. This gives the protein CASYNRDYEQYF.

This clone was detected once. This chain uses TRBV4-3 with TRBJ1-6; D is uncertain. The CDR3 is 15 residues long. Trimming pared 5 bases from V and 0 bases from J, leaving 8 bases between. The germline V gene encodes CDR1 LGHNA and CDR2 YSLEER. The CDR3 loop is CASSYRSSYNSPLHF. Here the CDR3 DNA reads TGCGCCAGCAGCTATCGGAGCTCCTATAATTCACCCCTCCACTTT.

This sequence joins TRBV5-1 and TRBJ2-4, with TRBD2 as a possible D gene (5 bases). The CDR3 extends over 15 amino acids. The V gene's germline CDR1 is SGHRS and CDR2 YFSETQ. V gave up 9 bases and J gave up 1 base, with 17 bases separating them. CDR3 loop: CATEDPRGAKNIQYF. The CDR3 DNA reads TGCGCCACCGAAGATCCTCGGGGTGCCAAAAACATTCAGTACTTC.

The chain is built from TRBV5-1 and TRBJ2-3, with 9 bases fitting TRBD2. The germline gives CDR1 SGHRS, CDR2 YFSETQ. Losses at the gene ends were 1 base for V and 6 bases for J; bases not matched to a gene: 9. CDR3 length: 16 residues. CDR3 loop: CASSLMAGGGTDTQYF. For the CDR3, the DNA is TGCGCCAGCAGCTTGATGGCGGGGGGGGGAACGGATACGCAGTATTTT.

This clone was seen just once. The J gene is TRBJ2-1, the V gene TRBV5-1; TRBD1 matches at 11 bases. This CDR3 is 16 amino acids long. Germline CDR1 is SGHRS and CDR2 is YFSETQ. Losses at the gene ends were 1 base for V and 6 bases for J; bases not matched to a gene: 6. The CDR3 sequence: CASSLIPGQGVNEQFF. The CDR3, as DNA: TGCGCCAGCAGCTTGATTCCGGGACAGGGGGTCAATGAGCAGTTCTTC.

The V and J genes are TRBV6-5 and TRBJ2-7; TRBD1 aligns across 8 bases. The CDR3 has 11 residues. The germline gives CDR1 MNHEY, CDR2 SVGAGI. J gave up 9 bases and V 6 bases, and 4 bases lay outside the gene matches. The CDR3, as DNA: TGTGCCAGCAGCCAGGGGGCGCGGCAGTACTTC. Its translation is CASSQGARQYF.

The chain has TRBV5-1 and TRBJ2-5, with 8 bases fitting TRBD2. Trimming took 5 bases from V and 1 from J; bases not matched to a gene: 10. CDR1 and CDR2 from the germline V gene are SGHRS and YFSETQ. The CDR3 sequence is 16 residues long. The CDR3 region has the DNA TGCGCCAGCAGTATGGGTCCAGCGGGGGCCCAAGAGACCCAGTACTTC. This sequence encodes CASSMGPAGAQETQYF. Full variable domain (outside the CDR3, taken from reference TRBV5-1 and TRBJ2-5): KAGVTQTPRYLIKTRGQQVTLSCSPISGHRSVSWYQQTPGQGLQFLFEYFSETQRNKGNFPGRFSGRQFSNSRSEMNVSTLELGDSALYLCASSMGPAGAQETQYFGPGTRLLVL.

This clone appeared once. The DNA of the CDR3 is TGTGCCAGCTCAATAGACAGCTGGAACACTGAAGCTTTCTTT. Its protein product is CASSIDSWNTEAFF. The rearrangement joins TRBV18 to TRBJ1-1, with D perhaps matching TRBD1 (5 bases). CDR1 is KGHSH, CDR2 LQKENI, per germline. The CDR3 has 14 amino acids. V lost 5 bases, J lost 1 base, and 11 bases lay in between.

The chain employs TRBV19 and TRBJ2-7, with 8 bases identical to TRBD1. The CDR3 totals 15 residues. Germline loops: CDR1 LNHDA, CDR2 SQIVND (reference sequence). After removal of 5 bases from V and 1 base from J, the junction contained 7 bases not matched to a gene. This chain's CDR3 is CASSPRDRSSYEQYF. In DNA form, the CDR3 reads TGTGCCAGTAGTCCCCGGGACAGGTCATCCTACGAGCAGTACTTC.

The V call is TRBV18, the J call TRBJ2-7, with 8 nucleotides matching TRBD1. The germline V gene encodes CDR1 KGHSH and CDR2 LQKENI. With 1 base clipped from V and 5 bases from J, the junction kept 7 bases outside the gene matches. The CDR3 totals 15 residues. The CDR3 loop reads CASSPQGQVSDEQYF. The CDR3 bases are TGTGCCAGCTCACCACAGGGACAGGTTAGCGACGAGCAGTACTTC.

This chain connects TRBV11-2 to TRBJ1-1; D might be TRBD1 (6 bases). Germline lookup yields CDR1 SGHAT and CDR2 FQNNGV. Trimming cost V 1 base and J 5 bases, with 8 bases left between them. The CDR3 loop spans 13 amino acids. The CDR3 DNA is TGTGCCAGCAGCTTAGTTACAGGGACTGAAGCTTTCTTT. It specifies CASSLVTGTEAFF. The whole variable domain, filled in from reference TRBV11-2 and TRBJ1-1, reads EAGVAQSPRYKIIEKRQSVAFWCNPISGHATLYWYQQILGQGPKLLIQFQNNGVVDDSQLPKDRFSAERLKGVDSTLKIQPAKLEDSAVYLCASSLVTGTEAFFGQGTRLTVV.

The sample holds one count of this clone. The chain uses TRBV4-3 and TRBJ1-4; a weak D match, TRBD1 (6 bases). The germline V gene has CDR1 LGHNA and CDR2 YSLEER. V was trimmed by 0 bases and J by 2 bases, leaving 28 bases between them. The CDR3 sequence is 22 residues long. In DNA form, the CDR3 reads TGCGCCAGCAGCCAAGATTACTTTAACAGGGCGGGCCTGTTTAGCACTAATGAAAAACTGTTTTTT. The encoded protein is CASSQDYFNRAGLFSTNEKLFF.

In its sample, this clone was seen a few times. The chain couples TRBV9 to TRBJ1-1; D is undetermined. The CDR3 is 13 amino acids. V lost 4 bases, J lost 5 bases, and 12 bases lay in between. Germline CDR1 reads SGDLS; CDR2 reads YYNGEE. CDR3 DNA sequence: TGTGCCAGCAGCCGGGAACTACGGACTGAAGCTTTCTTT. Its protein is CASSRELRTEAFF.

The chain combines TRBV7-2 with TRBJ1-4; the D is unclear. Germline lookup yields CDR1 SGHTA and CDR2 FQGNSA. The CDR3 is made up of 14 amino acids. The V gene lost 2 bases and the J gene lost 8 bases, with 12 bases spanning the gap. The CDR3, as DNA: TGTGCCAGCAGCTTAAGTAGAGATTCAGAAAAACTGTTTTTT. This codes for CASSLSRDSEKLFF.